The text below deals with one T cell receptor (beta chain). Its antigen remains undetermined. The sample holds no much larger clone one base away, and base qualities are not on file. The cohort comprised fewer than 750 healthy bone marrow donors. At the time of sampling, every cohort member was nominally healthy, though immune exposures that went unrecorded were likely present. The donor was CMV seronegative and was included in the group of a few hundred seronegative cohort members. A peripheral blood sample was provided by each donor, and peripheral blood mononuclear cells were used for TCR beta sequencing. The Qiagen DNeasy Blood Extraction Kit was used to extract genomic DNA from the blood cell samples. The method was the immunoSEQ multiplex PCR assay. A mixture of 60 forward primers for TCR Vbeta segments and 13 reverse primers for TCR Jbeta segments was used in the multiplex PCR. A multiplex PCR assay on genomic DNA amplified the CDR3 region of rearranged TCR beta genes. The amplified TCR beta libraries were sequenced on the Illumina HiSeq System as 87-base-pair reads. The paper's processing steps were these. Across the roughly 700 repertoires, a later analysis counted roughly 84 million unique TCR beta chains, about 10 million of which were shared by at least two donors. Raw reads were error-corrected and collapsed into unique sequences with a nearest-neighbor algorithm that merged closely related sequences to remove PCR and sequencing errors. V, D and J gene segments were assigned by aligning CDR3 sequences to IMGT reference sequences. For a sequence to be retained, at least a six-nucleotide match to both a V gene segment and a J gene segment was required. A rearrangement was called productive if the CDR3 had no stop codons and remained in frame with V and J, and every other rearrangement was called non-productive. CDR3 was defined by IMGT convention, running from the second conserved V-encoded cysteine to the conserved J-encoded phenylalanine. Sequences without an unambiguous match to a single V gene segment were excluded from the earlier analysis of about 640 of the donors. In an earlier analysis of more than 500 of the donors, a V segment was called functional when productive rearrangements were above 56.7%, and segregating when the standard deviation between donors exceeded 5%. A statistical classification framework was built for diagnosing cytomegalovirus status from the catalog of TCR beta chain sequences. In a later analysis, TCR nucleotide sequences were compared against IMGT/GENE-DB human TR gene sequences so that V and J genes could be assigned. In a later analysis, CDR3 sequences and most-parsimonious VDJ recombination scenarios were assigned using the TCRdist pipeline. In a later analysis, every TCR beta chain was defined by the combination of its CDR3 amino acid sequence and its V-gene family, and reads without a unique V-gene family were dropped. To address suspected cross-contamination and a sequencing artifact, a later analysis removed around 590 highly shared, low-generation-probability nucleotide sequences. A later analysis calculated a clonal expansion index for each public chain from normalized within-repertoire ranks of inferred template counts. Generation probabilities in a later analysis came from a VDJ recombination model fitted to out-of-frame rearrangements, and those results were checked against IGoR. In a later analysis, TCR-TCR, TCR-HLA and TCR-CMV co-occurrence was scored with hypergeometric tests, and a repertoire-size bias correction was applied to TCR pairs. A later analysis estimated false discovery rates by permuting HLA or CMV assignments 20 times. In a later analysis, co-occurring TCRs were grouped with DBSCAN, and TCRdist sequence similarity was added when clustering was performed within HLA-allele-positive subsets. For co-occurrence clustering, repertoires with fewer than 30,000 or more than 120,000 public chains were excluded, along with roughly five repertoires with anomalous nucleotide sharing. The table comes from immuneACCESS by way of TCRdb, which keeps in-frame sequences with V and J called. Part of the clones is missing from these tables; in studies checked, under half for an unresolved V gene and the rest for unknown reasons. V and J calls plus clone size are reproduced from that table; the DNA served to infer D and trimming. This sample has nearly 95,000 clones in its table, and 75% to 85% of those were observed once. The ten largest clones add up to about 4% of the sample.

The data stem from a study of cytomegalovirus exposure and HLA in healthy donors (dated by TCRdb to the late 2010s). Looking at the study overall: An earlier analysis of under 600 of the donors reported 250 to 300 Gb of sequence data and approximately 110 million unique TCR beta sequences from about 179 million T cells. A later analysis re-examined previously published TCR beta repertoires from more than 650 donors and added high-resolution HLA genotyping to investigate patterns of TCR occurrence. Class I and class II HLA loci were covered by the typing at four-digit resolution. Typing coverage varied by locus: about 629-640 donors for A, B, C, DRB1 and DQB1; 500 to 550 for DQA1; more than 600 for DPA1; 450 to 480 for DPB1. The aim of the study was to test whether cataloging public T cell receptors could identify signatures of past pathogen exposure. On average, around 230,000 unique TCR beta nucleotide sequences were sequenced per donor among a few hundred genotyped donors of the cohort, with 15% to 20% of those sequences being non-productive. Among the approximately 420 genotyped donors, approximately 77% belonged to the genetic ancestry cluster associated with self-reported Caucasian donors. The study combined high-throughput TCR immunosequencing, statistical association of individual TCRs with disease status, and machine learning to predict cytomegalovirus infection status. About 280 gigabases of sequencing data and around 90 million unique TCR sequences made up an early release that covered around 640 HLA-typed donors. An earlier analysis of several hundred of the donors applied high-throughput TCR beta sequencing to assess whether each TCR beta V gene segment acted as functional or pseudogenic. Every discovery cohort repertoire had been produced on one sequencing platform. Along with the approximately 670-subject first cohort, a separate validation cohort of roughly 110 different subjects was used. Using immunosequencing, the study profiled T cell repertoires from 500 to 800 subjects and related those repertoires to cytomegalovirus serostatus. Genome-wide SNP genotypes for about 65% of the 666 donors were used in a later genetic analysis, which treated that subset as a discovery cohort. Donor age, sex, ethnicity and CMV serostatus were compiled alongside the repertoire data. A handful of DR-DQ haplotypes were handled as single units for association and clustering because linkage in the cohort was strong. Rather than drawing on any new phenotypic data, the later analysis identified candidate immune exposures from TCR beta sequences and the way those sequences occurred across donors. General findings and caveats noted by the study authors: The study gave a list of about 170 TCR beta chains associated with cytomegalovirus. According to a later analysis, TCR association rates differed among HLA loci, with DRB1 alleles showing the most associated TCRs and HLA-C alleles showing the fewest. For the cohort, immune exposure information was limited to CMV serostatus. In this cohort, only TCR beta chains were sequenced, and detectable features were limited by the absence of alpha or paired-chain data. A further reported finding was that TCR beta sequences accurately predicted the HLA-A and HLA-B alleles for most subjects in the first cohort. Broadly in line with IMGT annotations, most TCR beta V segments showed up in productive rearrangements about 87% or about 30% of the time in an earlier analysis of 450 to 600 of the donors. Strong co-occurrence of HLA alleles, especially DR and DQ, made assigning TCR associations to individual alleles difficult. The classifier was reported to diagnose cytomegalovirus status with high specificity and sensitivity in both the original cohort and the validation cohort. Because counts were too low, 15 or so rarely observed V segments, including chromosome 9 orphons, were excluded from the earlier analysis of 587 of the donors. Roughly uniform sequencing depth across donors was assumed in presence/absence analyses, although this assumption may not hold. Most TCR sequences were seen in very few donors, while some public TCRs were found in many individuals. A few of the identified cytomegalovirus-associated TCR beta chains were confirmed in vitro to be specific for cytomegalovirus antigens. Linkage disequilibrium might explain the correlated functional status among segregating V segments, but an unknown experimental factor could not be excluded. It was suggested by the authors that the approach could potentially be generalized to other disease states and immunological phenotypes. Compared with the roughly 600-donor mean, donors in an Asian-associated ancestry cluster had fewer N-insertions in productive TCRs, according to a later genetic analysis. A later analysis reported that several top co-occurrence clusters appeared linked to parvovirus B19, influenza, CMV and Epstein-Barr virus. Because the 87-base-pair reads could not distinguish some IMGT-functional V segments, including TRBV6-2 and TRBV6-3, those segments were excluded. Because HLA typing was unavailable for some donors at each locus, only the typed subset was used in association tests. V-gene and J-gene trimming of TCR beta chains was associated with a missense DCLRE1C variant in a later genetic analysis, and the association was replicated in an independent cohort. In a later analysis, most CMV-associated TCR beta chains were found to appear HLA-restricted, with HLA associations seemingly driven largely by CMV exposure. A cluster of highly shared sequence variants was judged likely to be a technical artifact of the sequencing pipeline. A later analysis associated approximately 17,000 TCR beta sequences with specific HLA alleles at a false discovery rate of 0.05. A later analysis found that HLA-associated TCR beta chains were more clonally expanded and had lower generation probabilities than equally common non-associated chains.

Including cysteine and phenylalanine, the CDR3 has 16 amino acids. The only DNA kept is the CDR3, 48 bases in frame from the first base. V and J are trimmed by 0 bases and 1 base, and the gene matches miss 3 bases of the junction. For CDR1 and CDR2, the germline V gene lists MGHRA and YSYEKL. Recombination linked TRBV4-1 to TRBJ2-5; 9 of the junction bases match TRBD2. The sequence was obtained from a woman aged 40 to 50 in good health and CMV-seronegative. Specimen: PBMCs. The CDR3 protein sequence reads: CASSQDVAGVQETQYF. Read as DNA, the sequence is TGCGCCAGCAGCCAAGATGTAGCGGGGGTCCAAGAGACCCAGTACTTC.